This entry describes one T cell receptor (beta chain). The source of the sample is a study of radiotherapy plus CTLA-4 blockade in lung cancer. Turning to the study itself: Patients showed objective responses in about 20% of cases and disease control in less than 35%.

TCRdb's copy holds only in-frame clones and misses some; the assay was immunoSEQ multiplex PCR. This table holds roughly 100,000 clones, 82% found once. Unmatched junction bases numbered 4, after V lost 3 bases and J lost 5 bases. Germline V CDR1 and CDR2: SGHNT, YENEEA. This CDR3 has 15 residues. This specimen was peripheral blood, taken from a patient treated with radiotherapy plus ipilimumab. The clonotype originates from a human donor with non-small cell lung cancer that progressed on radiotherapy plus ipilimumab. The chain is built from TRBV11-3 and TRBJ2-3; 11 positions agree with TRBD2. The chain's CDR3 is CASSFRLAGRDTQYF. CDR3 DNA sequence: TGTGCCAGCAGCTTCCGACTAGCGGGGCGAGATACGCAGTATTTT.